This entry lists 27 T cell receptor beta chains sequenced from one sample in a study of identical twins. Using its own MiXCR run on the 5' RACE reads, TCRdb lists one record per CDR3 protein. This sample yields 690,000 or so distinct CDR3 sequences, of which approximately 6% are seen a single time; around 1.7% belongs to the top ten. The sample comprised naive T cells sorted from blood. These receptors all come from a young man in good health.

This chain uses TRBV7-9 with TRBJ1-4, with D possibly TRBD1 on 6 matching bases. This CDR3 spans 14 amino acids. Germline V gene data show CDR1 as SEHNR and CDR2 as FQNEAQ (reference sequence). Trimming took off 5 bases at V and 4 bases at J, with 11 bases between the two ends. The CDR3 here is CASSTGQYNEKLFF. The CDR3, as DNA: TGTGCCAGCAGCACCGGACAGTATAATGAAAAACTGTTTTTT.

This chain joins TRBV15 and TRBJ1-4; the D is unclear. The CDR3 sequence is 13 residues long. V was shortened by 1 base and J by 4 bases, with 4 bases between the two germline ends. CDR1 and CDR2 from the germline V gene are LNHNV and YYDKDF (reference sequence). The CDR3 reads CATSRGHNEKLFF. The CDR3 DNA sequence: TGTGCCACCAGCAGAGGACATAATGAAAAACTGTTTTTT. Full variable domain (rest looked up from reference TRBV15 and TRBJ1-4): DAMVIQNPRYQVTQFGKPVTLSCSQTLNHNVMYWYQQKSSQAPKLLFHYYDKDFNNEADTPDNFQSRRPNTSFCFLDIRSPGLGDTAMYLCATSRGHNEKLFFGSGTQLSVL.

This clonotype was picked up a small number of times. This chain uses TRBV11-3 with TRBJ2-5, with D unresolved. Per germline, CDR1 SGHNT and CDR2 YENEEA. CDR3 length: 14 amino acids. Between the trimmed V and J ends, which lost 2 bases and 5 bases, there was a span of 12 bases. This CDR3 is CASSLQSFQETQYF. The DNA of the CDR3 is TGTGCCAGCAGCTTACAGTCATTTCAGGAGACCCAGTACTTC. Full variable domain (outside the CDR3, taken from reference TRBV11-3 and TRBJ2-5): EAGVVQSPRYKIIEKKQPVAFWCNPISGHNTLYWYLQNLGQGPELLIRYENEEAVDDSQLPKDRFSAERLKGVDSTLKIQPAELGDSAVYLCASSLQSFQETQYFGPGTRLLVL.

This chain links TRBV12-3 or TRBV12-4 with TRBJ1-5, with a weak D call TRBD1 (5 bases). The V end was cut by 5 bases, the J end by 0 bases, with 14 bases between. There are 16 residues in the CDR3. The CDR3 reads CASSPQGGVSNQPQHF. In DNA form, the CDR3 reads TGTGCCAGCAGTCCCCAGGGAGGAGTTAGCAATCAGCCCCAGCATTTT.

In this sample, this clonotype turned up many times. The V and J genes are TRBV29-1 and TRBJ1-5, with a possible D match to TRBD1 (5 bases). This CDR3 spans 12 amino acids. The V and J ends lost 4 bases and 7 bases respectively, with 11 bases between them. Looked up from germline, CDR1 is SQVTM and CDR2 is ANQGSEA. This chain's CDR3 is CSVGGEGQPQHF. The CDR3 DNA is TGCAGCGTTGGAGGGGAGGGACAGCCCCAGCATTTT.

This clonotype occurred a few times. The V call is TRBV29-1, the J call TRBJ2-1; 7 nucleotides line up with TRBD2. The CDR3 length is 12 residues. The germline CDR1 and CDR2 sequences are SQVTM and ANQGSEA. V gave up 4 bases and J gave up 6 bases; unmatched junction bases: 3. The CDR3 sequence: CSVGGRINEQFF. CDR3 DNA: TGCAGCGTTGGCGGGAGAATCAATGAGCAGTTCTTC.

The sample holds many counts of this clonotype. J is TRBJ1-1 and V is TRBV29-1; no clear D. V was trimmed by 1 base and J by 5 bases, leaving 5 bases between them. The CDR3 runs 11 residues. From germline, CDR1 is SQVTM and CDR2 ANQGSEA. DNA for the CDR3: TGCAGCGTTGAAGGGTCGACTGAAGCTTTCTTT. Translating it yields CSVEGSTEAFF.

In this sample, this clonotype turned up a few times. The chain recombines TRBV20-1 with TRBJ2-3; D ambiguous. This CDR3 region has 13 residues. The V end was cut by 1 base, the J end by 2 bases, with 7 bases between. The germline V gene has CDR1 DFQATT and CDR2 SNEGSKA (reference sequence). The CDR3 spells CSARVGVTDTQYF. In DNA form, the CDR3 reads TGCAGTGCTAGAGTTGGAGTCACAGATACGCAGTATTTT.

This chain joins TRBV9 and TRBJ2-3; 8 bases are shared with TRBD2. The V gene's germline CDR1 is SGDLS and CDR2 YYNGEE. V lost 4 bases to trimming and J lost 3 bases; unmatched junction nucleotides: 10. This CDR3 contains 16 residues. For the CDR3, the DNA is TGTGCCAGCAGCCCCCGCTTCGGGAGGGAGACAGATACGCAGTATTTT. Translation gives CASSPRFGRETDTQYF.

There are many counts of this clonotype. The CDR3 DNA follows: TGCAGCCCCACGGGGGAGGGCTACGAGCAGTACTTC. As protein: CSPTGEGYEQYF. J is TRBJ2-7 and V is TRBV20-1; 7 bases fit TRBD2. Germline CDR1 is DFQATT and CDR2 is SNEGSKA (reference sequence). The CDR3 totals 12 residues.

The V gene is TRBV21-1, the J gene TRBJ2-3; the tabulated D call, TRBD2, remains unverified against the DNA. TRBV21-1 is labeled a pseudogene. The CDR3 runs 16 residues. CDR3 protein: CASSPRGGRSADTQYF. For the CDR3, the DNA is TGTGCCAGCAGCCCCAGGGGCGGGAGGTCGGCAGATACGCAGTATTTT.

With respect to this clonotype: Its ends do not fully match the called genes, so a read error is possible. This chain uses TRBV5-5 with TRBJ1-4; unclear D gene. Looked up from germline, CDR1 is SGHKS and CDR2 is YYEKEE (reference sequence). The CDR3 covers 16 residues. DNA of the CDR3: TGTGCCAGCAGCTTGGTTATTGGCGGAGGTAATGAAAAACTGATTTTT. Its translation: CASSLVIGGGNEKLIF.

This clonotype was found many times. The CDR3 spells CSARVRLAGVTDTQYF. As DNA, the CDR3 is TGCAGTGCTAGAGTAAGGCTAGCGGGGGTAACAGATACGCAGTATTTT. The chain combines TRBV20-1 with TRBJ2-3; 10 positions agree with TRBD2. Trimming at V came to 1 base and at J to 3 bases, leaving 7 bases not matched to a gene. This CDR3 region has 16 residues. The germline gives CDR1 DFQATT, CDR2 SNEGSKA (reference sequence).

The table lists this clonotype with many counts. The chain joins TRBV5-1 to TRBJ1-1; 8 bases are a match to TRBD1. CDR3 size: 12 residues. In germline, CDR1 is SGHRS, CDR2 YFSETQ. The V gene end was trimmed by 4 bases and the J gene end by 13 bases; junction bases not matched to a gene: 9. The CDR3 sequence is CASSGQGESGFF. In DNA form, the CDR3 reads TGCGCCAGCAGCGGACAGGGCGAGAGCGGTTTCTTT.

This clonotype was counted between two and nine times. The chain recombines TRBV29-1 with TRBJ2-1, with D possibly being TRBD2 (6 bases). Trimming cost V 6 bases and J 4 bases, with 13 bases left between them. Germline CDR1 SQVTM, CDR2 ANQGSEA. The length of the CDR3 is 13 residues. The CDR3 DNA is TGCAGCGTGCCCCCGGCGGGATACAATGAGCAGTTCTTC. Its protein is CSVPPAGYNEQFF.

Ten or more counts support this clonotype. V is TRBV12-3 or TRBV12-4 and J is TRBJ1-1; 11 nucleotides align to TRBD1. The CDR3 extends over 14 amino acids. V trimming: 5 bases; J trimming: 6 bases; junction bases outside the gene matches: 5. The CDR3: CASSGQGATAEAFF. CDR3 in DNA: TGTGCCAGCAGTGGACAGGGGGCGACCGCTGAAGCTTTCTTT.

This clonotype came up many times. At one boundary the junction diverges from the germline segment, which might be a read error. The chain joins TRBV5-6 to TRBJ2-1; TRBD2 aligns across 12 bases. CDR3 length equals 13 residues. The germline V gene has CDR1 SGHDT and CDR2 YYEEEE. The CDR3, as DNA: TGTGCCAGCAGCGAATTACTAGCGGGAGGATTTGTCTTC. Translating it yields CASSELLAGGFVF.

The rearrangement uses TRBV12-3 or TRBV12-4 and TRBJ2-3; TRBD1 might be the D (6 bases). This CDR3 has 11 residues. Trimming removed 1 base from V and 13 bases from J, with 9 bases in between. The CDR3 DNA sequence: TGTGCCAGCAGTTTAGGGAAGGGGGAGTATTTT. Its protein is CASSLGKGEYF.

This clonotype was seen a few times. Here the CDR3 reads CSVVRDRWGKVNTEAFF. The CDR3 region has the DNA TGCAGCGTTGTAAGGGACAGATGGGGGAAGGTGAACACTGAAGCTTTCTTT. J is TRBJ1-1 and V is TRBV29-1, with 7 bases that match TRBD1. Germline values: CDR1 SQVTM, CDR2 ANQGSEA. With V trimmed by 4 bases and J by 0 bases, 14 bases remained unmatched. The CDR3 loop spans 17 amino acids.

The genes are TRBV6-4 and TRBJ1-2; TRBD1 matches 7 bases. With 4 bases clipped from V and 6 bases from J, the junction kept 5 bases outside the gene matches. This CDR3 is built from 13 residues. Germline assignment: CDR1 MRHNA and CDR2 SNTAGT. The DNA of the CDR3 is TGTGCCAGCAGTGCCACCAGGGGGAATGGCTACACCTTC. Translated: CASSATRGNGYTF.

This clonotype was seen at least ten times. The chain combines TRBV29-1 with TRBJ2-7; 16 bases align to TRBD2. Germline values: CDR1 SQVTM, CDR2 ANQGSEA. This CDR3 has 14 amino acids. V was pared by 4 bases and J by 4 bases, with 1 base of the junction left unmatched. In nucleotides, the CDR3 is TGCAGCGTTGCGGGACTAGCGGGAGGGTACGAGCAGTACGTC. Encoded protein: CSVAGLAGGYEQYV.

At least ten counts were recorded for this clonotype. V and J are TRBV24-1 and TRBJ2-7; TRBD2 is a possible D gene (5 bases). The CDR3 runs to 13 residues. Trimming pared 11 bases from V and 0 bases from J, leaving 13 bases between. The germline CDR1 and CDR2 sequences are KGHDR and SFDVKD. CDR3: CAISEGNSYEQYF. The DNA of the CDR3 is TGTGCCATCTCAGAGGGCAACTCCTACGAGCAGTACTTC.

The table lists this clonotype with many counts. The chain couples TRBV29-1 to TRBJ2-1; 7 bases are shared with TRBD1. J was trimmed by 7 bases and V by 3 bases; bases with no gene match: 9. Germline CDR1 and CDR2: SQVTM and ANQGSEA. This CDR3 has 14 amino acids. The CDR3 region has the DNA TGCAGCGTTGACGAACAGGGGATGGGGAATGAGCAGTTCTTC. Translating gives CSVDEQGMGNEQFF.

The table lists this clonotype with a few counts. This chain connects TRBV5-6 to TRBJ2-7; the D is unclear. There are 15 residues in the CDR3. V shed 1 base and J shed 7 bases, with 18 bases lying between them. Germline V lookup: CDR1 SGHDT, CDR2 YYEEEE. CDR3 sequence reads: CASSLPSTDLREQYF. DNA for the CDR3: TGTGCCAGCAGCTTGCCGTCGACCGACCTTCGGGAGCAGTACTTC.

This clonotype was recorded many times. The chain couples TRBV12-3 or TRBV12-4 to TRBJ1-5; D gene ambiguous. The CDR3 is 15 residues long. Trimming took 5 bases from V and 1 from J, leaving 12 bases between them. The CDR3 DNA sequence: TGTGCCAGCAGTAGCCCGTCCATGAGCAATCAGCCCCAGCATTTT. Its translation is CASSSPSMSNQPQHF.

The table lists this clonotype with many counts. The CDR3 nucleotides are TGTGCCAGCAGGACGGCTCCCGGCTCCTACGAGCAGTACGTC. As protein: CASRTAPGSYEQYV. The chain joins TRBV11-2 to TRBJ2-7; D remains ambiguous. CDR3 length equals 14 residues. CDR1 SGHAT and CDR2 FQNNGV come from the germline V gene. V was cut by 6 bases and J by 0 bases, with 12 bases left in between.

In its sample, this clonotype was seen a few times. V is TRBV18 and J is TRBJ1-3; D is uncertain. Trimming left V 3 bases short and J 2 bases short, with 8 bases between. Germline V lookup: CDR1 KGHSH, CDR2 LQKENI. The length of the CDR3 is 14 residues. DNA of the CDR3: TGTGCCAGCTCACCGCCGGGAACTGGAAACACCATATATTTT. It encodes CASSPPGTGNTIYF. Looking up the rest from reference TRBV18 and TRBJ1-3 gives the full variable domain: NAGVMQNPRHLVRRRGQEARLRCSPMKGHSHVYWYRQLPEEGLKFMVYLQKENIIDESGMPKERFSAEFPKEGPSILRIQQVVRGDSAAYFCASSPPGTGNTIYFGEGSWLTVV.